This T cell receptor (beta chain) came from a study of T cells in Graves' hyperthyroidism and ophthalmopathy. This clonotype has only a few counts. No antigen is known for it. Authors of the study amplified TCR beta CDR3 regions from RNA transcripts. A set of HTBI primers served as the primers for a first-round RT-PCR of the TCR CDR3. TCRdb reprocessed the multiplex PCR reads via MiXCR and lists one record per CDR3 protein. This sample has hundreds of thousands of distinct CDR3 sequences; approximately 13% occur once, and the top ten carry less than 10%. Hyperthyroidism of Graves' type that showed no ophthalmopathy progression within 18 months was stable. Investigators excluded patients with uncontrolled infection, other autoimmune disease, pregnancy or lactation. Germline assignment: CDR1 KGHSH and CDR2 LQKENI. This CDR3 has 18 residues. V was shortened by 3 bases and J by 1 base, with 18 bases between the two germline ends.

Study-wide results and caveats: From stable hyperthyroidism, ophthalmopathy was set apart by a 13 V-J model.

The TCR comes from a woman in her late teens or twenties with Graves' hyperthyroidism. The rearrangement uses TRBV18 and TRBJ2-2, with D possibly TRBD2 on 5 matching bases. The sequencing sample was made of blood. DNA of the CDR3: TGTGCCAGCTCACCTACAACTCAACTAGTTAGGAACACCGGGGAGCTGTTTTTT. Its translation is CASSPTTQLVRNTGELFF.